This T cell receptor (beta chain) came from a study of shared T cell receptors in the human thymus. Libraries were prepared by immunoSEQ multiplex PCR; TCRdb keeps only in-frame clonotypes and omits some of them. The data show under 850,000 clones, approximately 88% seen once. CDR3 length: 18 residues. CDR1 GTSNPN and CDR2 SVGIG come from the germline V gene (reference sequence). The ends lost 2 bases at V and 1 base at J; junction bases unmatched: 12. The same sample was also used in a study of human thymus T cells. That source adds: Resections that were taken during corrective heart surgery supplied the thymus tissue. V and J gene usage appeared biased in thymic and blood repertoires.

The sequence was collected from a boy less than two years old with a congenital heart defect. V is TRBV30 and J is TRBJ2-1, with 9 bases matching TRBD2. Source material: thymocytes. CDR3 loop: CAWSPRASGEGSYNEQFF. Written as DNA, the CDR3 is TGTGCCTGGAGTCCACGGGCTAGCGGGGAGGGGTCCTACAATGAGCAGTTCTTC.